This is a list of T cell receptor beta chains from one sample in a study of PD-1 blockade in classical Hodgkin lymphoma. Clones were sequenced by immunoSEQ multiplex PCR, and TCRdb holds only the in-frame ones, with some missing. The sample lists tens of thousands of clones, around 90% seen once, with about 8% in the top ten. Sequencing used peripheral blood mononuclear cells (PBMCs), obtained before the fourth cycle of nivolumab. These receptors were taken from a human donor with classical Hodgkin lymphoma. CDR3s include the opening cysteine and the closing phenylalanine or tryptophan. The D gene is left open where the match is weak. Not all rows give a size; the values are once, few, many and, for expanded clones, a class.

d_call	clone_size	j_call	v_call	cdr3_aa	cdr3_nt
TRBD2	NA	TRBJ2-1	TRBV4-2	CASSQLSGTTSYNEQFF	TGTGCCAGCAGCCAACTTAGCGGGACTACCTCCTACAATGAGCAGTTCTTC
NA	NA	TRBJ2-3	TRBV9	CASSGLSTDTQYF	TGTGCCAGCAGCGGACTTAGCACAGATACGCAGTATTTT
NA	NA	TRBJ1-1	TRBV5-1	CASSSTGSNTEAFF	TGCGCCAGCAGCTCCACAGGTTCCAACACTGAAGCTTTCTTT
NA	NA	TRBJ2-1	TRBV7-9	CASSLGGSGFSYNEQFF	TGTGCCAGCAGCTTAGGTGGCAGCGGCTTCTCCTACAATGAGCAGTTCTTC
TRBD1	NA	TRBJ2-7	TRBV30	CAWSVLGTGGYEQYF	TGTGCCTGGAGTGTACTTGGGACAGGAGGCTACGAGCAGTACTTC
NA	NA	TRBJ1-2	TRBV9	CASSVNGVGGYTF	TGTGCCAGCAGCGTAAATGGGGTAGGTGGCTACACCTTC
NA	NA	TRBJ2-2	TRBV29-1	CSVVRGTGELFF	TGCAGCGTTGTCCGGGGCACCGGGGAGCTGTTTTTT
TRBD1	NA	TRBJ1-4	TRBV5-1	CASSFDRAMKKLFF	TGCGCCAGCAGTTTTGACAGGGCCATGAAAAAACTGTTTTTT
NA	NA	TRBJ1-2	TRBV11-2	CASSLASPGNYGYTF	TGTGCCAGCAGCTTAGCAAGCCCGGGGAACTATGGCTACACCTTC
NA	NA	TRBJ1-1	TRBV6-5	CASKPLSVRPTEAFF	TGTGCCAGCAAACCACTCTCTGTGCGGCCCACTGAAGCTTTCTTT
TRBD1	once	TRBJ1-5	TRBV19	CASSEQGGNQPQHF	TGTGCCAGTAGTGAACAGGGGGGCAATCAGCCCCAGCATTTT
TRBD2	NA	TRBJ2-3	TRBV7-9	CASRRKGLAGDSTDTQYF	TGTGCCAGCAGGAGGAAGGGACTAGCGGGGGATAGCACAGATACGCAGTATTTT
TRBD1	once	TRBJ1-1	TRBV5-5	CASSLGTVGQSIF	TGTGCCAGCAGCTTGGGGACCGTGGGACAGTCAATTTTT
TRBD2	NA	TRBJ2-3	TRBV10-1	CASSGSSGSTDTQYF	TGCGCCAGCAGTGGTTCTAGCGGGAGCACAGATACGCAGTATTTT
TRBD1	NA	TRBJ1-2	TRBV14	CASSPDRGYGYTF	TGTGCCAGCAGCCCCGACAGGGGGTACGGCTACACCTTC
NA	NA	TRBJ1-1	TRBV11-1	CASSLERNTEAFF	TGTGCCAGCAGCTTAGAGAGGAACACTGAAGCTTTCTTT
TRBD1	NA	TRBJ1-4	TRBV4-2	CASSPPGQGEKLFF	TGTGCCAGCAGCCCACCCGGACAGGGGGAAAAACTGTTTTTT
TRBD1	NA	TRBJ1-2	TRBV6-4	CASSVLRGQGGYTF	TGTGCCAGCAGTGTCCTCAGGGGGCAGGGAGGCTACACCTTC
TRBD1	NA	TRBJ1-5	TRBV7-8	CASSLVQGMPQHF	TGTGCCAGCAGCTTAGTACAGGGGATGCCCCAGCATTTT
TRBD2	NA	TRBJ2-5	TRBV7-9	CASSNRVGLAVETQYF	TGTGCCAGCAGCAATAGAGTTGGGCTAGCGGTGGAGACCCAGTACTTC
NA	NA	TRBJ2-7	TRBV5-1	CASSLGGGREQYF	TGCGCCAGCAGCTTGGGTGGGGGTCGGGAGCAGTACTTC
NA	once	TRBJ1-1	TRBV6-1	CASSRKGANTEAFF	TGTGCCAGCAGCAGGAAGGGTGCGAACACTGAAGCTTTCTTT
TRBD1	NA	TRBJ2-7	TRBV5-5	CASSLGDRVAGQYF	TGTGCCAGCAGCTTGGGGGACAGGGTAGCGGGGCAGTACTTC
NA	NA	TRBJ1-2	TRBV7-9	CASNVQDGPYTF	TGTGCCAGCAACGTACAGGATGGTCCCTACACCTTC
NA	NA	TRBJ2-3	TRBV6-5	CASSGGLTQYF	TGTGCCAGCAGTGGCGGACTCACGCAGTATTTT
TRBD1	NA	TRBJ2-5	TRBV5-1	CASSRRGQEQETQYF	TGCGCCAGCAGCCGCCGGGGACAGGAGCAAGAGACCCAGTACTTC
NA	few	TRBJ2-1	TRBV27	CASSFVDSYNEQFF	TGTGCCAGCAGTTTCGTGGACAGCTACAATGAGCAGTTCTTC
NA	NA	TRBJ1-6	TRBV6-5	CASRPGGNYNSPLHF	TGTGCCAGCAGGCCCGGGGGAAACTATAATTCACCCCTCCACTTT
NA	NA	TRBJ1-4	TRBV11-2	CASSYGQLGEKLFF	TGTGCCAGCAGCTACGGACAGTTGGGCGAAAAACTGTTTTTT
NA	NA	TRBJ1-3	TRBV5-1	CASSLINSAGNTIYF	TGCGCCAGCAGCTTAATAAACTCCGCCGGAAACACCATATATTTT
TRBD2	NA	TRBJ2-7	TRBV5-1	CASSLVLAGGYEQYF	TGCGCCAGCAGCTTGGTACTAGCGGGGGGCTACGAGCAGTACTTC
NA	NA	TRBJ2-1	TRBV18	CASSPPTRVGNEQFF	TGTGCCAGCTCACCACCGACCAGGGTAGGCAATGAGCAGTTCTTC
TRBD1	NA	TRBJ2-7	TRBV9	CASSAGDSIVNEQYF	TGTGCCAGCAGCGCCGGGGACAGTATAGTGAACGAGCAGTACTTC
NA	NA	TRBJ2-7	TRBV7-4	CASSYEQYF	TGTGCCAGCTCCTACGAGCAGTACTTC
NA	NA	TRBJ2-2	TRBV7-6	CASSLIPTGELFF	TGTGCCAGCAGCTTAATACCCACCGGGGAGCTGTTTTTT
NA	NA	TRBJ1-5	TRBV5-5	CASSLEGGNQPQHF	TGTGCCAGCAGCTTGGAAGGGGGCAATCAGCCCCAGCATTTT
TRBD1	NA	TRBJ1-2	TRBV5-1	CASSLDFWDRGQNGYTF	TGCGCCAGCAGCTTGGATTTTTGGGACAGGGGACAGAATGGCTACACCTTC
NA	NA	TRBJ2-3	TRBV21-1	CAYCPTDTQYF	TGTGCCTATTGTCCCACAGATACGCAGTATTTT
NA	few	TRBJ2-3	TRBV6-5	CASSVQSTDTQYF	TGTGCCAGCAGTGTGCAGAGCACAGATACGCAGTATTTT
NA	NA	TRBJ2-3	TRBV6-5	CASSYSGRSDTQYF	TGTGCCAGCAGTTACTCTGGCAGATCAGATACGCAGTATTTT
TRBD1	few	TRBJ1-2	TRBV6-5	CASSTPGQLNGYTF	TGTGCCAGCAGTACTCCGGGACAGCTAAACGGCTACACCTTC
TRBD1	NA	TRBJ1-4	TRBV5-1	CASSPEGQGAVKLFF	TGCGCCAGCAGCCCGGAGGGACAGGGGGCGGTAAAACTGTTTTTT
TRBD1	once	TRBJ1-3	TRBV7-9	CASSTTGGRNTIYF	TGTGCCAGCAGCACGACAGGGGGCAGGAACACCATATATTTT
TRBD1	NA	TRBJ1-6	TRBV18	CASSPKDRSDSPLHF	TGTGCCAGCTCACCTAAGGACAGGAGCGATTCACCCCTCCACTTT